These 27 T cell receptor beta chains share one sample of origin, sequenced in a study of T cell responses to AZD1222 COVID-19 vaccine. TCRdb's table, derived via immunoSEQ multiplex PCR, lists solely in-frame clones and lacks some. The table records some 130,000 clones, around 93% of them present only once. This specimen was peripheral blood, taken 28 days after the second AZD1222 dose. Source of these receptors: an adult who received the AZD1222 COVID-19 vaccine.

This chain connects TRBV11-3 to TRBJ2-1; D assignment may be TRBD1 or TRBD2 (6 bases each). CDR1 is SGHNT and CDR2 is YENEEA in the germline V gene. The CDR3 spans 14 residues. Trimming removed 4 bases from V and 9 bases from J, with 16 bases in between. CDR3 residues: CASSSLTSGAEQFF. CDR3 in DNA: TGTGCCAGCAGCTCGCTGACTTCGGGGGCTGAGCAGTTCTTC.

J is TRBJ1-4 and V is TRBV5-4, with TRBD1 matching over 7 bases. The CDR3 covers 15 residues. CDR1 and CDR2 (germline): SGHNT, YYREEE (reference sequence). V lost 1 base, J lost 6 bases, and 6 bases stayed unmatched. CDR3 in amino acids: CASSLSGTVDEKLFF. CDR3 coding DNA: TGTGCCAGCAGCTTGAGTGGGACAGTGGATGAAAAACTGTTTTTT.

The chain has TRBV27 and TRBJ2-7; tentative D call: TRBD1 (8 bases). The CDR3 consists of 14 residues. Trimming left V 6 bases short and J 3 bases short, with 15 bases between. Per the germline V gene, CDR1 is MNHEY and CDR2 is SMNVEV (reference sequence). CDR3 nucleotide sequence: TGTGCCAGCAGGTTAACAGGGGGGGACTACGAGCAGTACTTC. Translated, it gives CASRLTGGDYEQYF.

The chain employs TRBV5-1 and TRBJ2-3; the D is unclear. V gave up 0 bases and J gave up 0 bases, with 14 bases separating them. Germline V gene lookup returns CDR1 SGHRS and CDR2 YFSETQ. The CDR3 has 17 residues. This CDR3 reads CASSLVTKRESTDTQYF. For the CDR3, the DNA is TGCGCCAGCAGCTTGGTAACCAAGCGAGAGAGCACAGATACGCAGTATTTT.

CDR3 residues: CASLGGGAPYNEQFF. The CDR3, as DNA: TGTGCCAGCTTGGGCGGGGGGGCCCCCTACAATGAGCAGTTCTTC. The V and J genes are TRBV28 and TRBJ2-1; 9 bases align to TRBD2. This CDR3 region has 15 residues. J lost 2 bases, V lost 8 bases, and 7 bases had no gene match. In germline, CDR1 is MDHEN, CDR2 SYDVKM.

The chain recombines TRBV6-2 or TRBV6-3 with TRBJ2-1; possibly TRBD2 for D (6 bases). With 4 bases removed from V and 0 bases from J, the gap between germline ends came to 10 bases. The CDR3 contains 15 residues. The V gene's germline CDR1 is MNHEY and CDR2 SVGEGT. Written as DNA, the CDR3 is TGTGCCAGCAGTTCTAGCGCCAGCTCCTACAATGAGCAGTTCTTC. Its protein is CASSSSASSYNEQFF.

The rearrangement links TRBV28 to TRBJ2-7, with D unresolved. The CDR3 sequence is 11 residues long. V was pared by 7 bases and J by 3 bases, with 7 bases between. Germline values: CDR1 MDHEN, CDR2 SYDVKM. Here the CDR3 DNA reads TGTGCCAGCACCTCTGTCTACGAGCAGTACTTC. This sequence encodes CASTSVYEQYF.

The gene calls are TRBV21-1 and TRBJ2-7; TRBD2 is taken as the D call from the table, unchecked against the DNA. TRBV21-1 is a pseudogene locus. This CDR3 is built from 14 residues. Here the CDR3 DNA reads TGTGCCAGTGCAATGAGCGGGAGCGCCTACGAGCAGTACTTC. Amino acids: CASAMSGSAYEQYF.

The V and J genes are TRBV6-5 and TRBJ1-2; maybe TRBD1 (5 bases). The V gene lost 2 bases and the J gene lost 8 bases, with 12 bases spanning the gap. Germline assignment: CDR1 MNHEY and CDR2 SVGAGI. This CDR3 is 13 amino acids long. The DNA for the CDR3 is TGTGCCAGCAGTTACAAGCAGGGTCGAGGCTACACCTTC. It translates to CASSYKQGRGYTF.

CDR3 coding DNA: TGTGCCAGCAGTTGGACAGGGACATTGAGATCACCCCTCCACTTT. Translating gives CASSWTGTLRSPLHF. The chain uses TRBV6-2 or TRBV6-3 and TRBJ1-6; 8 bases are a match to TRBD1. Germline V lookup: CDR1 MNHEY, CDR2 SVGEGT. The CDR3 totals 15 residues. Germline trimming cut 4 bases from V and 10 bases from J; bases unmatched to any gene: 9.

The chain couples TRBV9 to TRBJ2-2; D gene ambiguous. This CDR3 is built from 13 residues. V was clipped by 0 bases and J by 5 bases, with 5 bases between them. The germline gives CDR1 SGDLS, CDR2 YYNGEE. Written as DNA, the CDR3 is TGTGCCAGCAGCGTAGGGATTACCGGGGAGCTGTTTTTT. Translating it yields CASSVGITGELFF.

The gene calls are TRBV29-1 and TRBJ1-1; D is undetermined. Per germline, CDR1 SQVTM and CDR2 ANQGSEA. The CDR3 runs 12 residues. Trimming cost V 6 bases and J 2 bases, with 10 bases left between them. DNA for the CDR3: TGCAGCGTCGGTGATAGAAACACTGAAGCTTTCTTT. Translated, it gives CSVGDRNTEAFF. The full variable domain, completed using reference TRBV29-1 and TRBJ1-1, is SAVISQKPSRDICQRGTSLTIQCQVDSQVTMMFWYRQQPGQSLTLIATANQGSEATYESGFVIDKFPISRPNLTFSTLTVSNMSPEDSSIYLCSVGDRNTEAFFGQGTRLTVV.

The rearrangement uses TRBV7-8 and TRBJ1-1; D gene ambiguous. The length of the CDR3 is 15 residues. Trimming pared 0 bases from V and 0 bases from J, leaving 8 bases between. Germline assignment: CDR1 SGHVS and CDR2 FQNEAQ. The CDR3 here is CASSLAAGLNTEAFF. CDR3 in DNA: TGTGCCAGCAGCTTAGCTGCGGGCCTGAACACTGAAGCTTTCTTT.

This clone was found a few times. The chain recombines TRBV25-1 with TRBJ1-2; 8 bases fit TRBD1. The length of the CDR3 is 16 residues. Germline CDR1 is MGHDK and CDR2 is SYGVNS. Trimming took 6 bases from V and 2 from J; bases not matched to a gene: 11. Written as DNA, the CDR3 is TGTGCCAGCAGAGGGGGTCGGACAGGGATAAACTATGGCTACACCTTC. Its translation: CASRGGRTGINYGYTF.

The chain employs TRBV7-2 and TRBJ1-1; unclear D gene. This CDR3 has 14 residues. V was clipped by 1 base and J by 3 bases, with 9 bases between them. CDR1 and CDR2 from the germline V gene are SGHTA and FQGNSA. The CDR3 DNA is TGTGCCAGCAGCTTAGGCCAGATCTACACTGAAGCTTTCTTT. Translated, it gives CASSLGQIYTEAFF.

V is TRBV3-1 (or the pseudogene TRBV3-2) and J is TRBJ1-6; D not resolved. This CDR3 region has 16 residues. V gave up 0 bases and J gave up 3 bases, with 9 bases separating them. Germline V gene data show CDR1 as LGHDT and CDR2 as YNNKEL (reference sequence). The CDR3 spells CASSQEGGIYNSPLHF. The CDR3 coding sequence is TGTGCCAGCAGCCAAGAAGGAGGGATCTATAATTCACCCCTCCACTTT.

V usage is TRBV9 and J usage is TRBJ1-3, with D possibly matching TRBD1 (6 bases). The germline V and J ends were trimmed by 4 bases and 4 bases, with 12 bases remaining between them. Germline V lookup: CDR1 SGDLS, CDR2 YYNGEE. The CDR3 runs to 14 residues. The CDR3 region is CASSPTGGGNTIYF. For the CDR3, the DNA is TGTGCCAGCAGCCCAACGGGGGGCGGAAACACCATATATTTT.

CDR3 DNA: TGTGCCAGCAGCAGGACAGGGGCGGATGAAAAACTGTTTTTT. It specifies CASSRTGADEKLFF. V is TRBV7-6 and J is TRBJ1-4; 9 bases match TRBD1. This CDR3 has 14 residues. CDR1 SGHVS and CDR2 FNYEAQ come from the germline V gene. J lost 6 bases, V lost 5 bases, and 4 bases had no gene match.

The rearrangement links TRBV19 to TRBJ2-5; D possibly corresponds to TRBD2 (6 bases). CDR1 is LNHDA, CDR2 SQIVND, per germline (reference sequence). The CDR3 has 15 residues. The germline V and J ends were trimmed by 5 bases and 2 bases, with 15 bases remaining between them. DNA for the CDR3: TGTGCCAGTAGTGTGATCAAGCGGGCTCAAGAGACCCAGTACTTC. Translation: CASSVIKRAQETQYF.

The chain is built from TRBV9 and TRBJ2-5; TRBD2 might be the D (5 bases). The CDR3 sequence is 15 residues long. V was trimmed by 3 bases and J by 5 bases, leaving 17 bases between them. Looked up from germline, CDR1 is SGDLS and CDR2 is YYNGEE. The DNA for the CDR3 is TGTGCCAGCAGCGCCCGGACTGTGGCGCGGGAGACCCAGTACTTC. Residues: CASSARTVARETQYF.

CDR3 in DNA: TGTGCCAGCAGTTCCTCATCGGGAACTAATGAAAAACTGTTTTTT. It translates to CASSSSSGTNEKLFF. J is TRBJ1-4 and V is TRBV28; no reliable D call. The CDR3 consists of 15 residues. Between the trimmed V and J ends, which lost 4 bases and 1 base, there was a span of 10 bases. The germline CDR1 and CDR2 sequences are MDHEN and SYDVKM.

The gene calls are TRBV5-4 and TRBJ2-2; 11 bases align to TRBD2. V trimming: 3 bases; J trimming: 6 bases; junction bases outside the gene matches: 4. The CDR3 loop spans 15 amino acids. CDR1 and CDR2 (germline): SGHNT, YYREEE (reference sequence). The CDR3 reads CASSSLAGGAGELFF. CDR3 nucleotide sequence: TGTGCCAGCAGCTCCCTAGCGGGAGGTGCCGGGGAGCTGTTTTTT. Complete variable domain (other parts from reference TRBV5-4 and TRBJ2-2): ETGVTQSPTHLIKTRGQQVTLRCSSQSGHNTVSWYQQALGQGPQFIFQYYREEENGRGNFPPRFSGLQFPNYSSELNVNALELDDSALYLCASSSLAGGAGELFFGEGSRLTVL.

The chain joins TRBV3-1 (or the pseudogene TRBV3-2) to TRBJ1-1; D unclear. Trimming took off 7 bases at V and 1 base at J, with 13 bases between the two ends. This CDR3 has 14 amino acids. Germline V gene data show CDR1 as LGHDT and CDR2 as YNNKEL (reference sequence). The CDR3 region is CASTLGGGNTEAFF. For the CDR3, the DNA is TGTGCCAGCACCCTAGGAGGAGGGAACACTGAAGCTTTCTTT.

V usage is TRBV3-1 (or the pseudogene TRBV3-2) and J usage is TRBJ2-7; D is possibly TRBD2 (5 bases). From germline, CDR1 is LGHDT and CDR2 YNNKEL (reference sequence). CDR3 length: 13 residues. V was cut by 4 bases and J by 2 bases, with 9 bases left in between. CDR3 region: CASSRLGAYEQYF. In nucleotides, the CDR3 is TGTGCCAGCAGCCGCCTCGGGGCCTACGAGCAGTACTTC.

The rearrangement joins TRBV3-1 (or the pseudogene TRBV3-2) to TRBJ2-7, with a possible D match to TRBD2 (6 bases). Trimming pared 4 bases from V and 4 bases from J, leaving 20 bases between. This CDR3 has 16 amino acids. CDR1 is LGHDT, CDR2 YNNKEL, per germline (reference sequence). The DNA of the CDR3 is TGTGCCAGCAGCCTGGCGGGAACACGCTTACCGTACGAGCAGTACTTC. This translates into CASSLAGTRLPYEQYF.

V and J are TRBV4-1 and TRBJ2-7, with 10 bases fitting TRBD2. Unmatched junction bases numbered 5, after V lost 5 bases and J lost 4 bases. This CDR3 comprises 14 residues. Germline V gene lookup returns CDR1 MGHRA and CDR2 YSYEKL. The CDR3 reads CASSFSSGSYEQYF. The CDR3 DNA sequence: TGCGCCAGCAGCTTCTCTAGCGGGAGTTACGAGCAGTACTTC.

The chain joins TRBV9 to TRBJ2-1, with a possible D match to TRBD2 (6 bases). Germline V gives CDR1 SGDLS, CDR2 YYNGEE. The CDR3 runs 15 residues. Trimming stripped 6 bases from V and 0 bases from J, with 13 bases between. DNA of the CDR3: TGTGCCAGCAACGTCGGAGGGAGCTCCTACAATGAGCAGTTCTTC. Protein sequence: CASNVGGSSYNEQFF. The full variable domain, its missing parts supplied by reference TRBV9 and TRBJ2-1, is DSGVTQTPKHLITATGQRVTLRCSPRSGDLSVYWYQQSLDQGLQFLIQYYNGEERAKGNILERFSAQQFPDLHSELNLSSLELGDSALYFCASNVGGSSYNEQFFGPGTRLTVL.